This TCR beta chain derives from a study of human CD4 T cells and Enterobacteriaceae. This clone was seen just once. Its antigen remains unknown. Study observations and caveats: Ex vivo, broadly cross-reactive clonotypes appeared more expanded than specific ones.

V was shortened by 0 bases and J by 0 bases, with 15 bases between the two germline ends. CDR1 is SGHRS and CDR2 is YFSETQ in the germline V gene. CDR3 length: 17 residues. The memory gate held CD4+ cells that were not CD45RA+CCR7+CD95- naive cells, over 95% pure. Sorting first excluded CD8+, CD14+, CD16+, CD56+, CD19+ and CD25-bright cells. Detection sensitivity for ex vivo total memory CD4+ was one cell in 200,000. Measured with immunoSEQ multiplex PCR; TCRdb has only the in-frame clones, and not every one. The sample yields about 29,000 clones, about 80% seen once. This chain uses TRBV5-1 with TRBJ2-5; D uncertain. Sequenced sample: memory CD4+ T cells from blood. The clonotype originates from a human donor in good health. The CDR3 protein is CASSLGLGLGYQETQYF. The CDR3 DNA is TGCGCCAGCAGCTTGGGTTTGGGGTTGGGGTACCAAGAGACCCAGTACTTC. The full variable domain, rest sourced from reference TRBV5-1 and TRBJ2-5, is KAGVTQTPRYLIKTRGQQVTLSCSPISGHRSVSWYQQTPGQGLQFLFEYFSETQRNKGNFPGRFSGRQFSNSRSEMNVSTLELGDSALYLCASSLGLGLGYQETQYFGPGTRLLVL.